This T cell receptor (beta chain) was sequenced for a study of T cell repertoires in cytomegalovirus infection. In the study overall: CMV infection plus the matching HLA type was flagged by public TCR beta signatures.

Findings and limits, study-wide: CMV carriers having the relevant HLA were flagged by cumulative public TCR beta family frequency.

This clonotype was detected ten times or more. The antigen remains unidentified. V trimming: 4 bases; J trimming: 4 bases; junction bases outside the gene matches: 8. The CDR3 has 15 residues. Germline-derived CDR1 and CDR2 are SGHVS and FQNEAQ. TCRdb processed the reads anew with MiXCR; each CDR3 protein has one entry. The table records around 440,000 distinct CDR3 sequences, approximately 11% of them present only once. The TCR sequence derives from a human donor in good health (CMV status not recorded). Some clones in this sample may be carry-over from other donors' samples. The specimen sequenced was PBMCs. J is TRBJ1-2 and V is TRBV7-8; 8 bases are a match to TRBD1. CDR3 DNA sequence: TGTGCCAGCAGCTCACAGGGGGAAGGAGGCTATGGCTACACCTTC. Translation gives CASSSQGEGGYGYTF.